What follows are 20 T cell receptor beta chains derived from one specimen sequenced in a study of graft-versus-host responses after intestinal transplantation. Repertoires were generated with immunoSEQ multiplex PCR, while TCRdb's copy carries only in-frame clones and drops some. The top ten clones hold about 0.8% of a sample with around 18,000 clones, 85% to 95% of them seen once. The specimen comprised PBMCs, sampled 23 days after intestinal transplant. The receptors originated from a human patient who received an intestinal transplant, so some T cells may come from the graft donor.

The chain combines TRBV2 with TRBJ2-1; 10 bases are a match to TRBD2. This CDR3 is 15 amino acids long. The V gene end was trimmed by 10 bases and the J gene end by 4 bases; junction bases not matched to a gene: 10. Germline CDR1 reads SNHLY; CDR2 reads FYNNEI. Written as DNA, the CDR3 is TGTGCCACCTCAGGTCTAGCGGGAGATTACAATGAGCAGTTCTTC. This gives the protein CATSGLAGDYNEQFF.

This rearrangement joins TRBV2 to TRBJ1-1, with D hard to call. The ends were cut back, 8 bases at V and 0 bases at J, with 10 bases in the middle. This CDR3 contains 13 residues. Germline V lookup: CDR1 SNHLY, CDR2 FYNNEI. The CDR3 DNA reads as TGTGCCAGCGACGAAGACATGAACACTGAAGCTTTCTTT. This encodes CASDEDMNTEAFF.

V and J are TRBV28 and TRBJ1-2; D is perhaps TRBD1 (5 bases). CDR3 length: 17 amino acids. Germline V CDR1 and CDR2: MDHEN, SYDVKM. The V end lost 7 bases, the J end lost 4 bases, and 25 bases lay between the germline ends. The CDR3, as DNA: TGTGCCAGCATCCAGGGTGGCGGGCCCCGCCTCGTCTATGGCTACACCTTC. The encoded protein is CASIQGGGPRLVYGYTF.

This chain links TRBV11-1 with TRBJ1-5; D gene ambiguous. Trimming removed 1 base from V and 5 bases from J, with 6 bases in between. CDR3 length equals 13 residues. The germline CDR1 and CDR2 sequences are SGHAT and FQDESV (reference sequence). This CDR3 is CASSLETDQPQHF. Written as DNA, the CDR3 is TGTGCCAGCAGCTTAGAAACAGATCAGCCCCAGCATTTT.

The chain couples TRBV15 to TRBJ1-6; D is possibly TRBD1 (5 bases). Germline CDR1 LNHNV, CDR2 YYDKDF (reference sequence). V lost 0 bases and J lost 6, with 9 bases in between. The CDR3 is made up of 15 amino acids. The CDR3 sequence: CATSRDGDSNSPLHF. In nucleotides, the CDR3 is TGTGCCACCAGCAGAGATGGAGACAGTAATTCACCCCTCCACTTT.

This chain connects TRBV19 to TRBJ1-1; D remains ambiguous. The V gene's germline CDR1 is LNHDA and CDR2 SQIVND (reference sequence). V lost 1 base and J lost 1, with 13 bases in between. This CDR3 spans 16 amino acids. The CDR3 DNA sequence: TGTGCCAGTAGTATAGGGCGATGGCAGGCGAACACTGAAGCTTTCTTT. Translating gives CASSIGRWQANTEAFF.

This chain connects TRBV5-1 to TRBJ2-7; maybe TRBD1 (6 bases). This CDR3 is 15 amino acids long. V lost 2 bases to trimming and J lost 5 bases, with 17 bases between them. CDR1 is SGHRS, CDR2 YFSETQ, per germline. The CDR3 sequence: CASSLEDSRRNEQYF. CDR3 sequence (DNA): TGCGCCAGCAGCTTAGAGGACAGCCGGAGGAACGAGCAGTACTTC. Full variable domain (outside the CDR3, taken from reference TRBV5-1 and TRBJ2-7): KAGVTQTPRYLIKTRGQQVTLSCSPISGHRSVSWYQQTPGQGLQFLFEYFSETQRNKGNFPGRFSGRQFSNSRSEMNVSTLELGDSALYLCASSLEDSRRNEQYFGPGTRLTVT.

The chain combines TRBV7-9 with TRBJ1-1; 9 nucleotides match TRBD1. Germline-derived CDR1 and CDR2 are SEHNR and FQNEAQ (reference sequence). Unmatched junction bases numbered 6, after V lost 3 bases and J lost 4 bases. The CDR3 consists of 15 residues. CDR3 region: CASSFTGGEGTEAFF. CDR3 bases: TGTGCCAGCAGCTTTACAGGGGGCGAAGGCACTGAAGCTTTCTTT.

The gene calls are TRBV7-2 and TRBJ2-1; a weak D match, TRBD2 (5 bases). Between the trimmed V and J ends, which lost 0 bases and 9 bases, there was a span of 15 bases. Per germline, CDR1 SGHTA and CDR2 FQGNSA. This CDR3 has 15 amino acids. CDR3 sequence: CASSLADYTLVEQFF. Here the CDR3 DNA reads TGTGCCAGCAGCTTAGCAGACTACACGCTGGTTGAGCAGTTCTTC.

V usage is TRBV5-1 and J usage is TRBJ2-5; TRBD1 agrees at 11 bases. Germline values: CDR1 SGHRS, CDR2 YFSETQ. Unmatched junction bases numbered 1, after V lost 4 bases and J lost 5 bases. CDR3 length: 13 residues. CDR3 region: CASSGTGGETQYF. The CDR3 coding sequence is TGCGCCAGCAGCGGGACAGGGGGTGAGACCCAGTACTTC.

The V call is TRBV27, the J call TRBJ2-1, with 10 positions matching TRBD1. This CDR3 is built from 16 residues. The trim removed 0 bases at V and 6 bases at J, leaving 5 bases unmatched. Germline V gives CDR1 MNHEY, CDR2 SMNVEV (reference sequence). The DNA of the CDR3 is TGTGCCAGCAGTTTATCCCCGGGACAGGGGTCCAATGAGCAGTTCTTC. Translation: CASSLSPGQGSNEQFF.

Only a few counts were recorded for this clone. The chain uses TRBV9 and TRBJ2-7; D is uncertain. This CDR3 is built from 15 residues. CDR1 SGDLS and CDR2 YYNGEE come from the germline V gene. V dropped 4 bases and J dropped 0 bases, with 14 bases sitting between them. This CDR3 reads CASSSTPSVSYEQYF. The CDR3 DNA reads as TGTGCCAGCAGCTCAACCCCCAGCGTCTCCTACGAGCAGTACTTC.

The genes are TRBV28 and TRBJ1-4, with D hard to call. The ends were cut back, 5 bases at V and 7 bases at J, with 11 bases in the middle. Per germline, CDR1 MDHEN and CDR2 SYDVKM. CDR3 length equals 13 residues. CDR3 protein: CASSRVIGEKLFF. In DNA, the CDR3 is TGTGCCAGCAGTCGGGTGATCGGTGAAAAACTGTTTTTT.

Points on this clone: Other DNA sequences in this sample translate to the same CDR3. V and J are TRBV27 and TRBJ2-7; 8 positions agree with TRBD1. CDR3 size: 15 residues. V shed 0 bases and J 2 bases; nucleotides not matched to a gene: 3. Germline-derived CDR1 and CDR2 are MNHEY and SMNVEV (reference sequence). DNA for the CDR3: TGTGCCAGCAGTTTATCCGGGACAGGCACCTACGAGCAGTACTTC. Translation gives CASSLSGTGTYEQYF.

This chain links TRBV28 with TRBJ2-7; 10 bases agree with TRBD2. CDR3 length equals 17 residues. V dropped 2 bases and J dropped 2; count of bases not matched to a gene: 9. Germline lookup yields CDR1 MDHEN and CDR2 SYDVKM. CDR3 bases: TGTGCCAGCAGTTTAGGGCTAGCGGGAGCTACGACCTACGAGCAGTACTTC. Residues: CASSLGLAGATTYEQYF.

CDR3 region: CASSLVGSEVGYEQYF. CDR3 sequence (DNA): TGTGCCAGCAGTTTGGTGGGGAGTGAGGTCGGGTACGAGCAGTACTTC. The V gene is TRBV27, the J gene TRBJ2-7, with D perhaps matching TRBD2 (5 bases). There are 16 residues in the CDR3. The V end was cut by 3 bases, the J end by 4 bases, with 19 bases between. CDR1 and CDR2 (germline): MNHEY, SMNVEV (reference sequence).

The CDR3 coding sequence is TGTGCCAGCAGTCGGAGACTACCGCCGTCTCCCGATACGCAGTATTTT. Protein sequence: CASSRRLPPSPDTQYF. The rearrangement links TRBV6-6 to TRBJ2-3; a weak D match, TRBD2 (5 bases). Germline CDR1 is MNHNY and CDR2 is SVGAGI (reference sequence). Trimming pared 5 bases from V and 6 bases from J, leaving 21 bases between. The CDR3 consists of 16 residues.

This clone has just one count. The chain combines TRBV30 with TRBJ1-4; no reliable D call. This CDR3 has 15 residues. Germline CDR1 and CDR2: GTSNPN and SVGIG (reference sequence). V shed 1 base and J shed 4 bases, with 13 bases lying between them. The CDR3 nucleotides read TGTGCCTGGAGTGAGGGCTCGGGATATAATGAAAAACTGTTTTTT. This gives the protein CAWSEGSGYNEKLFF.

The sample holds one count of this clone. The chain combines TRBV7-9 with TRBJ2-7; a weak D match, TRBD2 (6 bases). The CDR3 is 15 residues long. Germline V CDR1 and CDR2: SEHNR, FQNEAQ (reference sequence). Trimming took 0 bases from V and 3 from J, leaving 12 bases between them. CDR3 nucleotides: TGTGCCAGCAGCTTAGCAGGCGGGAACTTCTACGAGCAGTACTTC. Amino acid sequence: CASSLAGGNFYEQYF.

The rearrangement uses TRBV7-2 and TRBJ1-4, with D perhaps TRBD1 (5 bases). CDR1 and CDR2 (germline): SGHTA, FQGNSA. With 7 bases removed from V and 3 bases from J, the gap between germline ends came to 15 bases. This CDR3 comprises 15 residues. The CDR3, as DNA: TGTGCCAGCACCCGAGGGGTGCAGTCTAATGAAAAACTGTTTTTT. Protein product: CASTRGVQSNEKLFF.